These T cell receptor beta chains were read from a single sample in a study of T cell repertoires in cytomegalovirus infection. Antigens of these TCRs are unknown. MiXCR was run by TCRdb on the reads, yielding one entry per CDR3 protein. The sample contains 650,000 to 900,000 distinct CDR3 sequences, 32% of which appear only once. The source material was cultured CD8+ T cells from PBMCs, sampled from culture after CMV antigen stimulation. These receptors came from a human donor in good health (CMV status not recorded). Some clones in this sample may be carry-over from other donors' samples. Both conserved end residues are part of each CDR3. D genes are given only for firm matches. Size values are once, few and many counts, or a class for expanded clones, and some rows have none.

TRBV7-7	NA	NA	TRBJ2-5	TGTGCTAGCAGCTTCGGACTTCAGGGCGGGGAGACCCAGTACTTC	CASSFGLQGGETQYF
TRBV19	once	TRBD2	TRBJ2-6	TGTGCCAGTAGTCCCTGGACTAGCGGGGGGAGCTCTGGGGCCAACGTCCTGACTTTC	CASSPWTSGGSSGANVLTF
TRBV28	few	NA	TRBJ1-1	TGTGCCAGCAGTTTACGGGGGATGAGAACTGAAGCTTTCTTT	CASSLRGMRTEAFF
TRBV7-9	NA	TRBD1	TRBJ2-1	TGTGCCAGCAACCCCGAGACAGGGGGCTTTTACAATGAGCAGTTCTTC	CASNPETGGFYNEQFF
TRBV4-3	NA	NA	TRBJ2-1	TGCGCCAGCAGCCGATCCTCAGGGAGCTCCTACAATGAGCAGTTCTTC	CASSRSSGSSYNEQFF
TRBV6-5	NA	NA	TRBJ2-1	TGTGCCAGCAGGAGGGGGAATGGTGAGCAGTTCTTC	CASRRGNGEQFF
TRBV7-2	few	NA	TRBJ1-2	TGTGCCAGCAGCTTGGCGGACCTCGACAGACGATATGGCTACACCTTC	CASSLADLDRRYGYTF
TRBV27	NA	NA	TRBJ2-2	TGTGCCAGCAGTTCGAAAGCGAACACCGGGGAGCTGTTTTTT	CASSSKANTGELFF
TRBV29-1	once	NA	TRBJ2-2	TGCAGCGTTGGGGCGAACACCGGGGAGCTGTTTTTT	CSVGANTGELFF
TRBV7-2	many	NA	TRBJ1-1	TGTGCCAGCAGCTCCTGGGGTCCTCCGACCACTGAAGCTTTCTTT	CASSSWGPPTTEAFF